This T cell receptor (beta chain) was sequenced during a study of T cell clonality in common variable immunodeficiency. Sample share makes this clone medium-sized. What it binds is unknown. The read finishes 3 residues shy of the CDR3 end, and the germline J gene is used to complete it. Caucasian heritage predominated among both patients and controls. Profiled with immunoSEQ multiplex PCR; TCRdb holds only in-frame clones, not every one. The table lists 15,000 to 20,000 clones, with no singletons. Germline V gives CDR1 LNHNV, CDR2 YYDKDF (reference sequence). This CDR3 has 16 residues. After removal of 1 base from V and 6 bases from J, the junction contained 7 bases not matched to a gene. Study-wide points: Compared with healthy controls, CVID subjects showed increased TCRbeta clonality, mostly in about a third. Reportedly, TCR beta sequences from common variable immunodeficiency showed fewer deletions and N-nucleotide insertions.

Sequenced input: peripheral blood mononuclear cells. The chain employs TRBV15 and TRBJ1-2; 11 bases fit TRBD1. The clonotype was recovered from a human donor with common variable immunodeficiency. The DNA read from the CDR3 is TGTGCCACCAGCAGAGGACCGGGACAGGGGGTGGATGGC. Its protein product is CATSRGPGQGVDG. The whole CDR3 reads CATSRGPGQGVDGYTF.